A single sample is the source of the 20 T cell receptor beta chains below, sequenced in a study of T cell repertoires in cytomegalovirus infection. TCRdb reprocessed the reads with MiXCR, giving one entry per CDR3 protein. Seen here are approximately 550,000 distinct CDR3 sequences, more than 15% observed once, and the top ten hold more than 20%. Sequenced: CD8+ T cells from PBMCs. The source of these receptors is a human donor in good health (CMV status not recorded). Some clones in this sample may be carry-over from other donors' samples.

Ten or more counts support this clonotype. The chain carries TRBV7-8 and TRBJ1-5; D is perhaps TRBD1 (6 bases). V was clipped by 2 bases and J by 0 bases, with 11 bases between them. The CDR3 contains 16 residues. Germline assignment: CDR1 SGHVS and CDR2 FQNEAQ. The CDR3 DNA sequence: TGTGCCAGCAGCTTACCCCAGGACAGTAGCAATCAGCCCCAGCATTTT. Protein product: CASSLPQDSSNQPQHF.

CDR3 sequence reads: CASSQDGEGRQETQYF. The DNA for the CDR3 is TGTGCCAGCAGCCAAGATGGAGAGGGGAGGCAAGAGACCCAGTACTTC. The chain recombines TRBV3-1 with TRBJ2-5, with a possible D match to TRBD2 (6 bases). Germline V gene lookup returns CDR1 LGHDT and CDR2 YNNKEL (reference sequence). The CDR3 extends over 16 amino acids. Trimming stripped 0 bases from V and 2 bases from J, with 13 bases between.

This clonotype was seen only a few times. This sequence joins TRBV27 and TRBJ2-7; D could derive from TRBD1 or TRBD2 (5 bases each). The CDR3 is 13 residues long. Trimming pared 7 bases from V and 2 bases from J, leaving 12 bases between. CDR1 is MNHEY, CDR2 SMNVEV, per germline (reference sequence). Here the CDR3 reads CASKRGEAYEQYF. CDR3 bases: TGTGCCAGCAAACGGGGCGAAGCCTACGAGCAGTACTTC.

There are a few counts of this clonotype. The chain links TRBV19 to TRBJ2-7; 10 bases line up with TRBD1. J was trimmed by 3 bases and V by 8 bases; bases with no gene match: 13. Germline V gene sequence: CDR1 LNHDA, CDR2 SQIVND (reference sequence). The CDR3 covers 16 residues. CDR3 sequence reads: CASSDSGTGVGYEQYF. In DNA, the CDR3 is TGTGCCAGTTCAGACTCCGGGACAGGGGTAGGCTACGAGCAGTACTTC.

Ten or more counts support this clonotype. The chain recombines TRBV12-3 or TRBV12-4 with TRBJ2-2; D is uncertain. The CDR3 totals 14 residues. V lost 7 bases to trimming and J lost 7 bases, with 16 bases between them. The CDR3 loop is CASTRLFGFGELFF. DNA for the CDR3: TGTGCCAGCACCCGTTTATTTGGGTTCGGGGAGCTGTTTTTT.

This clonotype was counted only a few times. The J gene is TRBJ1-3, the V gene TRBV7-9; tentatively, D is TRBD1 (6 bases). Germline CDR1 and CDR2: SEHNR and FQNEAQ (reference sequence). V was cut by 1 base and J by 1 base, with 14 bases left in between. The CDR3 length is 17 residues. The CDR3 sequence is CASSLEGGLGSGNTIYF. Written as DNA, the CDR3 is TGTGCCAGCAGCTTAGAAGGGGGTCTCGGATCTGGAAACACCATATATTTT.

This chain joins TRBV20-1 and TRBJ1-3; 12 bases line up with TRBD1. The CDR3 sequence is 18 residues long. Germline V gene sequence: CDR1 DFQATT, CDR2 SNEGSKA (reference sequence). V was pared by 4 bases and J by 0 bases, with 10 bases of the junction left unmatched. CDR3 nucleotides: TGCAGTGCTATCGGGACAGGGGGCGCCGGGACCTCTGGAAACACCATATATTTT. This translates into CSAIGTGGAGTSGNTIYF.

This clonotype was seen a handful of times. The chain is built from TRBV27 and TRBJ1-6, with D possibly matching TRBD1 (6 bases). The germline CDR1 and CDR2 sequences are MNHEY and SMNVEV (reference sequence). This CDR3 region has 13 residues. V shed 7 bases and J shed 10 bases, with 14 bases lying between them. The CDR3 DNA reads as TGTGCCAGCAAAAAGGGGGTTAGGTCACCCCTCCACTTT. Translation: CASKKGVRSPLHF.

This clonotype was counted at least ten times. This chain connects TRBV12-3 or TRBV12-4 to TRBJ1-4; D is uncertain. V was clipped by 1 base and J by 2 bases, with 5 bases between them. The length of the CDR3 is 14 residues. The CDR3 bases are TGTGCCAGCAGTTTAGTGGGGACTAATGAAAAACTGTTTTTT. This codes for CASSLVGTNEKLFF.

This chain connects TRBV20-1 to TRBJ1-2, with a tentative D call TRBD1 (6 bases). The V gene lost 1 base and the J gene lost 1 base, with 19 bases spanning the gap. The length of the CDR3 is 17 residues. Germline CDR1 reads DFQATT; CDR2 reads SNEGSKA (reference sequence). In DNA, the CDR3 is TGCAGTGCTAGAGGGGTTTCATCCAGGGGCCTTAACTATGGCTACACCTTC. This translates into CSARGVSSRGLNYGYTF.

This chain joins TRBV4-1 and TRBJ2-7; D is unclear. Trimming took 1 base from V and 2 from J, leaving 12 bases between them. Germline V CDR1 and CDR2: MGHRA, YSYEKL. This CDR3 has 15 residues. The CDR3 coding sequence is TGCGCCAGCAGCCAAGGTGACCCTGCCACCTACGAGCAGTACTTC. The encoded protein is CASSQGDPATYEQYF.

This clonotype was detected ten times or more. V is TRBV7-6 and J is TRBJ2-1; 12 bases align to TRBD1. The germline V gene encodes CDR1 SGHVS and CDR2 FNYEAQ. This CDR3 contains 19 residues. Trimming cost V 2 bases and J 6 bases; bases outside gene matches: 14. The CDR3 DNA follows: TGTGCCAGCAGCTTACCCGAAACACCGGGACAGGGGGCGTTCAATGAGCAGTTCTTC. As protein: CASSLPETPGQGAFNEQFF.

This clonotype was seen more than once but under ten times. This chain links TRBV10-3 with TRBJ1-1; TRBD1 matches 7 bases. Germline V gene lookup returns CDR1 ENHRY and CDR2 SYGVKD. The CDR3 is 17 amino acids. The V and J ends lost 2 bases and 1 base, in that order; junction bases with no gene match: 10. The CDR3 sequence: CAISEVEQGVGNTEAFF. Written as DNA, the CDR3 is TGTGCCATCAGTGAGGTTGAGCAGGGGGTAGGGAACACTGAAGCTTTCTTT.

This clonotype was recorded a few times. This chain joins TRBV27 and TRBJ2-5; 10 bases map to TRBD2. Germline-derived CDR1 and CDR2 are MNHEY and SMNVEV (reference sequence). V dropped 5 bases and J dropped 2; count of bases not matched to a gene: 8. The CDR3 sequence is 16 residues long. For the CDR3, the DNA is TGTGCCAGCAGTCCCCTAGCGGGAGAAACTCAAGAGACCCAGTACTTC. It codes for CASSPLAGETQETQYF.

Worth noting for this clonotype: At one of its ends the junction is not consistent with the germline gene, which may arise from a read error. This chain uses TRBV27 with TRBJ1-1, with D uncertain. CDR3 size: 13 residues. The V gene's germline CDR1 is MNHEY and CDR2 SMNVEV (reference sequence). DNA of the CDR3: TGTTCCAGCAGTTTATCCCTGAGGACTGAAGCTTTCTTT. Protein sequence: CSSSLSLRTEAFF.

The chain combines TRBV28 with TRBJ2-7; TRBD2 matches 13 bases. V lost 5 bases and J lost 5; bases outside the gene matches: 6. This CDR3 has 15 amino acids. In germline, CDR1 is MDHEN, CDR2 SYDVKM. CDR3 residues: CASSTGLAGTNEQYF. The CDR3 bases are TGTGCCAGCAGTACGGGACTAGCGGGAACAAACGAGCAGTACTTC.

The sample holds a few counts of this clonotype. The rearrangement uses TRBV29-1 and TRBJ1-1; TRBD1 agrees at 8 bases. The CDR3 extends over 13 amino acids. Unmatched junction bases numbered 7, after V lost 8 bases and J lost 2 bases. The germline CDR1 and CDR2 sequences are SQVTM and ANQGSEA. CDR3 DNA: TGCAGCTCGAGGACAGGGTCCAACACTGAAGCTTTCTTT. Its protein product is CSSRTGSNTEAFF.

This clonotype was recorded at least ten times. This chain uses TRBV12-3 or TRBV12-4 with TRBJ1-3; 7 positions agree with TRBD1. V lost 6 bases to trimming and J lost 4 bases; unmatched junction nucleotides: 3. The CDR3 spans 13 residues. CDR3 amino acids: CASRTGLGNTIYF. CDR3 bases: TGTGCCAGCAGGACAGGGTTGGGAAACACCATATATTTT.

This clonotype appeared many times. This chain connects TRBV7-9 to TRBJ2-1; TRBD1 matches 7 bases. The germline V gene encodes CDR1 SEHNR and CDR2 FQNEAQ (reference sequence). The CDR3 is 16 amino acids. Trimming at V came to 5 bases and at J to 5 bases, leaving 12 bases not matched to a gene. The CDR3 region has the DNA TGTGCCAGCAGCATACTACAGGGGCATATGGACAATGAGCAGTTCTTC. It yields the protein CASSILQGHMDNEQFF.

At least ten counts were recorded for this clonotype. The chain employs TRBV7-3 and TRBJ2-5; 8 bases agree with TRBD2. The CDR3 extends over 15 amino acids. V lost 5 bases and J lost 1; bases outside the gene matches: 6. Germline-derived CDR1 and CDR2 are SGHTA and FQGTGA. Here the CDR3 reads CASSNYGGGQETQYF. The CDR3 DNA follows: TGTGCCAGCAGCAACTACGGGGGGGGCCAAGAGACCCAGTACTTC.